Following are 8 T cell receptor beta chains from one sample sequenced in a study of T cells expressing NK-cell markers. TCRdb re-called the 5' RACE reads and gives one entry per CDR3 protein, without DNA. This listing includes approximately 550,000 distinct CDR3 sequences. Sequenced: blood T cells: a sorted CD56 or NKG2C T cell subset, CD4+ or CD8+ T cells, or bulk PBMC T cells (not recorded which). The receptors come from a man between 18 and 35 years old in good health.

The V and J genes are TRBV29-1 and TRBJ2-3. The CDR3 runs to 11 residues. Germline lookup yields CDR1 SQVTM and CDR2 ANQGSEA. The CDR3 sequence: CSGVLGDTQYF.

The chain combines TRBV12-3 or TRBV12-4 with TRBJ2-7; without DNA, the TCRdb call of TRBD2 cannot be checked. CDR3 length equals 16 residues. CDR3 loop: CASSLRGTINSYEQYF.

V and J are TRBV12-3 or TRBV12-4 and TRBJ1-1. The CDR3 consists of 14 residues. CDR3 region: CASSLGALGTEAFF.

The chain combines TRBV3-1 with TRBJ2-4; TCRdb calls TRBD1, which cannot be checked without DNA. The CDR3 covers 15 residues. Germline values: CDR1 LGHDT, CDR2 YNNKEL (reference sequence). The CDR3 region is CASSQVRGGENIQYF.

CDR3 sequence: CASSLAGDSEAFF. The gene calls are TRBV5-6 and TRBJ1-1. This CDR3 contains 13 residues. Germline CDR1 SGHDT, CDR2 YYEEEE.

The chain couples TRBV5-1 to TRBJ2-3; without DNA, the TCRdb call of TRBD2 cannot be checked. The CDR3 sequence is 16 residues long. From germline, CDR1 is SGHRS and CDR2 YFSETQ. CDR3 protein: CASSLSTSGNTDTQYF.

The chain uses TRBV4-2 and TRBJ2-2; TCRdb's assignment of TRBD2 cannot be checked, as there is no DNA. CDR3 length equals 14 residues. Germline V CDR1 and CDR2: LGHNA, YNFKEQ. The CDR3 protein is CASTRGLNTGELFF.

This chain joins TRBV7-2 and TRBJ1-5; TCRdb picks TRBD1, but there is no DNA to check that call. From germline, CDR1 is SGHTA and CDR2 FQGNSA. The CDR3 has 17 amino acids. The CDR3 is CASSLSFWGQGNQPQHF. Drawing the rest from reference TRBV7-2 and TRBJ1-5, the complete variable domain is GAGVSQSPSNKVTEKGKDVELRCDPISGHTALYWYRQSLGQGLEFLIYFQGNSAPDKSGLPSDRFSAERTGGSVSTLTIQRTQQEDSAVYLCASSLSFWGQGNQPQHFGDGTRLSIL.